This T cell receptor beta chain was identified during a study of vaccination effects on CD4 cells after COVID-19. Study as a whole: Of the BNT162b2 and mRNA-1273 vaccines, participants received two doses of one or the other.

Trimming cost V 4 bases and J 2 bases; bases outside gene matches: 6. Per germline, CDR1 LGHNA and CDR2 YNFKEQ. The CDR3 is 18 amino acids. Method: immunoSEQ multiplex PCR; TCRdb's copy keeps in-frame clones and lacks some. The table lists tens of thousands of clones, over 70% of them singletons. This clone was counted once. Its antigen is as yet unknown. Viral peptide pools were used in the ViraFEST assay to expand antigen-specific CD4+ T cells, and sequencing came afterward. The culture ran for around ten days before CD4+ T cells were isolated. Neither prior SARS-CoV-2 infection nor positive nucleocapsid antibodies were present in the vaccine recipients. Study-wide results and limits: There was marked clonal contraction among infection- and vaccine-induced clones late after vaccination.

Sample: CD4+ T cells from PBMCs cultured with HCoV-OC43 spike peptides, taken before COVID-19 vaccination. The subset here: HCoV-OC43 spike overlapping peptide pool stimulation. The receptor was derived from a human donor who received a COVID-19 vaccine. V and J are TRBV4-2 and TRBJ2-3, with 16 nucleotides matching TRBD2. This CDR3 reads CASSLGLAGGPNTDTQYF. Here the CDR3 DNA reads TGTGCCAGCAGCCTGGGACTAGCGGGGGGGCCTAACACAGATACGCAGTATTTT.